By frequency, the clone carrying this T cell receptor beta chain registers medium-sized (0.01 to 0.1%). Its antigen is unknown. The TRB libraries of cDNA were built by UMI-labeled 5' RACE. TCRdb re-called the 5' RACE reads; one entry per CDR3 protein, DNA not given. Recorded for this sample: roughly 8,300 distinct CDR3 sequences. The sample belongs to a study of CXCR3-negative and CXCR3-positive naive CD8 T cells. Study results and caveats: CXCR3-expressing naive cells carried TRB CDR3s more hydrophobic than those of CXCR3-negative naive cells. Both naive subsets, CXCR3-negative and CXCR3-positive, displayed similar TRBV-TRBJ usage, unlike memory cells. Much lower diversity was found in memory CD8+ cells, while both naive subsets had comparably high diversity.

CDR3 size: 15 residues. Germline V gene lookup returns CDR1 SGHTA and CDR2 FQGNSA. At 300,000 cells each, triplicate sorts were carried out for each CD8+ T cell subset. The specimen sequenced was naive CXCR3- CD8+ T cells from blood. Subset meaning: CD45RO-CCR7+CD27+CD95- naive CD8+ T cells lacking CXCR3 (TNR3-). The TCR sequence derives from a human donor in good health. Some clones in this sample may be carry-over from other donors' samples. This chain connects TRBV7-2 to TRBJ2-1; TCRdb names TRBD2, which stays unverified in the absence of DNA. The CDR3 here is CASSPLGPRNNEQFF.